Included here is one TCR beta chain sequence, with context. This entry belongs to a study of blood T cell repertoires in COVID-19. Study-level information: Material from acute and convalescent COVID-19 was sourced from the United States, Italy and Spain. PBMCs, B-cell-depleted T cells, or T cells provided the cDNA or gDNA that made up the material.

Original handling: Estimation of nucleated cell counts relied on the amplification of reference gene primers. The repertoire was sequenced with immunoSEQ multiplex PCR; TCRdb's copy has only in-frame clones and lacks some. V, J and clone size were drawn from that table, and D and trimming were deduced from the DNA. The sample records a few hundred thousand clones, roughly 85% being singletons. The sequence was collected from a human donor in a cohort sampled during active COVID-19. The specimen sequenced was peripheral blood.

CDR3 amino acids: CASSETGSVNYGYTF. The CDR3 DNA is TGTGCCAGCAGCGAAACAGGGTCTGTGAACTATGGCTACACCTTC. The chain combines TRBV14 with TRBJ1-2, with D perhaps matching TRBD1 (6 bases). Trimming pared 5 bases from V and 2 bases from J, leaving 15 bases between. The CDR3 extends over 15 amino acids. Germline V gene sequence: CDR1 SGHDN, CDR2 FVKESK.